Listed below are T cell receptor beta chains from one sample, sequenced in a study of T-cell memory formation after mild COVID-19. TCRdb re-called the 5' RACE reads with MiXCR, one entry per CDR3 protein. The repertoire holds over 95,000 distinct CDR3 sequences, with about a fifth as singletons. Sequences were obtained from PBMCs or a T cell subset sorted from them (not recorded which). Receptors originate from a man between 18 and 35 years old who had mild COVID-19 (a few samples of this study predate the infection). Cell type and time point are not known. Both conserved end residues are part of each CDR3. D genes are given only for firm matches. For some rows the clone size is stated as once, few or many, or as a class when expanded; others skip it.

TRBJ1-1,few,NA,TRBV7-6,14,CASSPRGMNTEAFF,TGTGCCAGCAGCCCCCGGGGTATGAACACTGAAGCTTTCTTT
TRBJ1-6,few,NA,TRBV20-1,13,CSARVGNGSPLHF,TGCAGTGCTAGAGTAGGGAACGGATCACCCCTCCACTTT
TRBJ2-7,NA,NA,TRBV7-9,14,CAIPRQEISYEQYF,TGTGCCATCCCTAGACAGGAAATCTCCTACGAGCAGTACTTC
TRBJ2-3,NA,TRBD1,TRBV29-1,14,CSVSGTGTTDTQYF,TGCAGCGTTAGCGGGACAGGGACCACAGATACGCAGTATTTT
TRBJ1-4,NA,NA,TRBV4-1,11,CASRNKEKLFF,TGCGCCAGCAGAAACAAGGAAAAACTGTTTTTT
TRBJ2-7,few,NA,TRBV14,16,CASSPREGADSYEQYF,TGTGCCAGCAGCCCCCGGGAGGGGGCGGACTCCTACGAGCAGTACTTC
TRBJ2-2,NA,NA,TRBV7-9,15,CASTRGGINTGELFF,TGTGCCAGCACCCGCGGGGGCATTAACACCGGGGAGCTGTTTTTT
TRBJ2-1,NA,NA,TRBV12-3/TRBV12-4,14,CASSPASTGNEQFF,TGTGCCAGCAGCCCAGCCTCCACAGGAAATGAGCAGTTCTTC
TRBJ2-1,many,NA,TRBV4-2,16,CASSQDGETGYNEQFF,TGTGCCAGCAGCCAAGATGGGGAGACGGGGTACAATGAGCAGTTCTTC
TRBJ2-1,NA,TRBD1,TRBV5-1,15,CASSLSNRGSDEQFF,TGCGCCAGCAGCTTGAGCAACAGGGGTAGCGATGAGCAGTTCTTC
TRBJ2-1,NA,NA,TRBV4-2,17,CARSQDHGTPSYNEQFF,TGTGCCCGCAGCCAAGACCATGGAACCCCCTCCTACAATGAGCAGTTCTTC
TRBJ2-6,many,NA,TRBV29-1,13,CSVVLSGANVLTF,TGCAGCGTTGTCCTCTCTGGGGCCAACGTCCTGACTTTC
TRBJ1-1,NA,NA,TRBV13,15,CASSLGRGENTEAFF,TGTGCCAGCAGCTTAGGCAGGGGCGAGAACACTGAAGCTTTCTTT
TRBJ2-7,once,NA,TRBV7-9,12,CASSAWTYEQYF,TGTGCCAGCAGCGCCTGGACCTACGAGCAGTACTTC
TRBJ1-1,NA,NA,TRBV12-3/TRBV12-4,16,CASSPNRGVLYTEAFF,TGTGCCAGCAGCCCGAACCGAGGGGTATTGTACACTGAAGCTTTCTTT
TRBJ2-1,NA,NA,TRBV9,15,CASSVGAGSYNEQFF,TGTGCCAGCAGCGTAGGGGCGGGGAGCTACAATGAGCAGTTCTTC
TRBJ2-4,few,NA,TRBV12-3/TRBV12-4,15,CASSSPLESKNIQYF,TGTGCCAGCAGTTCCCCCCTAGAGAGCAAAAACATTCAGTACTTC
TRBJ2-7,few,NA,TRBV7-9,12,CASRTDSYEQYF,TGTGCCAGCAGAACGGACAGCTACGAGCAGTACTTC
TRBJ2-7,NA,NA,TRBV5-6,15,CASSLTGSGSYEQYF,TGTGCCAGCAGCTTGACAGGGTCAGGATCCTACGAGCAGTACTTC
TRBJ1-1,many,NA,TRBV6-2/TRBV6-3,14,CASSPTTRDTEAFF,TGTGCCAGCAGCCCAACGACAAGAGACACTGAAGCTTTCTTT
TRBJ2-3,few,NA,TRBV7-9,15,CATLRDSLLTDTQYF,TGTGCCACCCTCCGGGACTCACTCCTCACAGATACGCAGTATTTT
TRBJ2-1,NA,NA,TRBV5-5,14,CASSLGLAIDEQFF,TGTGCCAGCAGCTTGGGTCTAGCAATTGATGAGCAGTTCTTC
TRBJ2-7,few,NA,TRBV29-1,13,CSVERGSAYEQYF,TGCAGCGTTGAGAGGGGGTCGGCCTACGAGCAGTACTTC
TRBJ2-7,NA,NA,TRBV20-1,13,CSASGTQAYEQYF,TGCAGTGCTTCCGGGACCCAAGCCTACGAGCAGTACTTC
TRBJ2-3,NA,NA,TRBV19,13,CAPTGGNTDTQYF,TGTGCCCCTACGGGGGGCAACACAGATACGCAGTATTTT
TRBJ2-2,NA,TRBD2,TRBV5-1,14,CASSTGLDPGELFF,TGCGCCAGCAGCACAGGACTAGATCCCGGGGAGCTGTTTTTT
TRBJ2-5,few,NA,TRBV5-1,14,CASSSDRPQETQYF,TGCGCCAGCAGCTCCGACAGGCCTCAAGAGACCCAGTACTTC
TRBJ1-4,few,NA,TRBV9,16,CASSPGGAGSNEKLFF,TGTGCCAGCAGCCCTGGTGGGGCAGGATCTAATGAAAAACTGTTTTTT
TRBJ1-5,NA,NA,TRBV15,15,CATSRDRGRGQPQHF,TGTGCCACCAGCAGAGACAGGGGCCGAGGGCAGCCCCAGCATTTT
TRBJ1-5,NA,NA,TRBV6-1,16,CASSEALRGSNQPQHF,TGTGCCAGCAGTGAAGCGCTTCGCGGGAGCAATCAGCCCCAGCATTTT
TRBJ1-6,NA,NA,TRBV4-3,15,CASSQDGAGSSPLHF,TGCGCCAGCAGCCAAGATGGGGCAGGGAGTTCACCCCTCCACTTT
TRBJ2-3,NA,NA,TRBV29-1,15,CSVEDGGAGTDTQYF,TGCAGCGTTGAAGATGGCGGGGCTGGCACAGATACGCAGTATTTT
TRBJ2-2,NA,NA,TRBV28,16,CASSPVGTANTGELFF,TGTGCCAGCAGTCCCGTGGGAACCGCGAACACCGGGGAGCTGTTTTTT
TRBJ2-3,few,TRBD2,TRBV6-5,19,CASSYRLAGVRTSTDTQYF,TGTGCCAGCAGTTACCGACTAGCGGGGGTCCGAACGTCCACAGATACGCAGTATTTT
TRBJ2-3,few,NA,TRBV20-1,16,CSARVGGLRVTDTQYF,TGCAGTGCTAGAGTGGGGGGCCTCCGTGTGACAGATACGCAGTATTTT
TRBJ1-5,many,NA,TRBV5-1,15,CASSLTGNSNQPQHF,TGCGCCAGCAGTTTGACAGGCAATAGCAATCAGCCCCAGCATTTT
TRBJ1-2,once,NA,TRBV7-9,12,CASQLGTLGYTF,TGTGCCAGCCAGCTCGGGACTCTTGGCTACACCTTC
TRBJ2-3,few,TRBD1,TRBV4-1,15,CASSQGQGQGDTQYF,TGCGCCAGCAGCCAAGGGCAAGGACAGGGAGATACGCAGTATTTT
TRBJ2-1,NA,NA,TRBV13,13,CASSLGGGGEQFF,TGTGCCAGCAGCTTAGGCGGGGGAGGAGAGCAGTTCTTC
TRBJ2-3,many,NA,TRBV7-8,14,CASSPGGRTDTQYF,TGTGCCAGCAGCCCCGGTGGACGCACAGATACGCAGTATTTT
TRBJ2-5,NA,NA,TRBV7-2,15,CASSLGLSGVETQYF,TGTGCCAGCAGCTTAGGGTTGTCGGGGGTTGAGACCCAGTACTTC
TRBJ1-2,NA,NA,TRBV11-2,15,CASSLWGNFNYGYTF,TGTGCCAGCAGCTTGTGGGGAAATTTTAACTATGGCTACACCTTC
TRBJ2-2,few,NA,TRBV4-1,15,CASSQVEGVPGELFF,TGCGCCAGCAGCCAAGTGGAAGGGGTTCCCGGGGAGCTGTTTTTT
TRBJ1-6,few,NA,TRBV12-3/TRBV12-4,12,CASSYTGSPLHF,TGTGCCAGCAGTTACACAGGCTCTCCCCTCCACTTT
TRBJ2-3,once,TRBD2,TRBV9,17,CASSGRLAGASTDTQYF,TGTGCCAGCAGCGGAAGACTAGCGGGGGCTAGCACAGATACGCAGTATTTT
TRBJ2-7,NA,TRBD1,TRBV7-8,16,CASRKGQGENRYEQYF,TGTGCCAGCAGAAAGGGACAGGGGGAAAACCGCTACGAGCAGTACTTC
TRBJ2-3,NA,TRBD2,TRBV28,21,CASSSSITSGGPNRRTDTQYF,TGTGCCAGCAGTTCCTCTATTACTAGCGGGGGGCCCAATCGACGCACAGATACGCAGTATTTT
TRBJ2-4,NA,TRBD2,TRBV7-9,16,CASSPPGLAAKNIQYF,TGTGCCAGCAGCCCACCCGGACTAGCCGCCAAAAACATTCAGTACTTC
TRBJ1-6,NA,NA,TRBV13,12,CASSLAGSPLHF,TGTGCCAGCAGCTTAGCGGGGTCACCCCTCCACTTT
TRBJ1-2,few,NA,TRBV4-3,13,CASSLQGNYGYTF,TGCGCCAGCAGCCTGCAGGGGAACTATGGCTACACCTTC